The present T cell receptor (beta chain) was sequenced within a study of cytomegalovirus exposure and HLA in healthy donors (dated by TCRdb to 2017 to 2019). Study-wide context: An earlier analysis of several hundred of the donors reported approximately 300 Gb of sequence data and 95 million to 140 million unique TCR beta sequences obtained from around 190 million T cells. An early release covering 550 to 700 HLA-typed donors comprised 250 to 350 gigabases of sequencing data and some 79 million unique TCR sequences. Of the roughly 410 genotyped donors, roughly 80% were placed in the genetic ancestry cluster associated with self-reported Caucasian donors. The study aimed to test whether cataloging public T cell receptors could reveal signatures of past pathogen exposure. The study used immunosequencing to profile the T cell repertoires of approximately 690 subjects and linked those repertoires to cytomegalovirus serostatus. Along with the approximately 700-subject first cohort, a separate validation cohort of about 110 different subjects was used. High-throughput TCR immunosequencing, statistical association of individual TCRs with disease status, and machine learning were combined to predict cytomegalovirus infection status. A later analysis re-analyzed previously published TCR beta repertoires from 650 to 800 donors and added high-resolution HLA genotyping to study TCR occurrence patterns. The later analysis used no new phenotypic data to find candidate immune exposures, relying instead on TCR beta sequences and their occurrence across donors. To decide whether each TCR beta V gene segment behaved as functional or pseudogenic, an earlier analysis of 587 of the donors relied on high-throughput TCR beta sequencing. Donor age, sex, ethnicity and CMV serostatus were collected together with the repertoire data. In a later genetic analysis, genome-wide SNP genotypes for about three fifths of the roughly 670 donors were used, and that subset was treated as a discovery cohort. Every repertoire in the discovery cohort had been generated on one and the same sequencing platform. HLA typing included class I and class II loci at four-digit resolution. Typing coverage differed by locus: A, B, C, DRB1 and DQB1 were typed in roughly 620-630 donors, DQA1 in approximately 520, DPA1 in 600 to 610, and DPB1 in 472. A few DR-DQ haplotypes were treated as single units for association and clustering because of strong linkage in the cohort. Across 398 genotyped donors of the cohort, an average of roughly 250,000 unique TCR beta nucleotide sequences per donor were sequenced, and roughly a sixth of those sequences were non-productive. Results the study describes overall, beyond this receptor: Linkage disequilibrium might explain the correlated functional status among segregating V segments, but an unknown experimental factor could not be excluded. A further reported finding was that TCR beta sequences accurately predicted the HLA-A and HLA-B alleles for most subjects in the first cohort. Because counts were too low, 15 or so rarely observed V segments, including chromosome 9 orphons, were excluded from the earlier analysis of 587 of the donors. The study gave a list of over 150 TCR beta chains associated with cytomegalovirus. In a later genetic analysis, fewer N-insertions in productive TCRs were reported among donors in an Asian-associated ancestry cluster than the roughly 700-donor mean. Most CMV-associated TCR beta chains appeared to be HLA-restricted in a later analysis, and the HLA associations seemed to be driven largely by CMV exposure. Across donors, most TCR sequences were observed very rarely, whereas some public TCRs were present in many individuals. V-gene and J-gene trimming of TCR beta chains was associated with a missense DCLRE1C variant in a later genetic analysis, and the association was replicated in an independent cohort. According to a later analysis, TCR association rates differed among HLA loci, with DRB1 alleles showing the most associated TCRs and HLA-C alleles showing the fewest. Specific HLA alleles were associated with 16,951 TCR beta sequences at a false discovery rate of 0.05 in a later analysis. In an earlier analysis of approximately 600 of the donors, most TCR beta V segments were observed in productive rearrangements about 87% or about 30% of the time, broadly matching IMGT annotations. Presence/absence analyses assumed roughly uniform sequencing depth across donors, an assumption that may not hold. The authors suggested that the approach could potentially be extended to other disease states and immunological phenotypes. Strong co-occurrence of HLA alleles, especially DR and DQ, made assigning TCR associations to individual alleles difficult. The cohort was sequenced for TCR beta chains only, and without alpha or paired-chain data the features that could be detected were limited. In a later analysis, HLA-associated TCR beta chains were found to be more clonally expanded and to have lower generation probabilities than equally common non-associated chains. Some IMGT-functional V segments, including TRBV6-2 and TRBV6-3, could not be told apart with the 87-base-pair reads, so those segments were excluded. The sequencing pipeline was judged likely to have produced a cluster of highly shared sequence variants as a technical artifact. CMV serostatus was the only immune exposure information available for the cohort. According to a later analysis, parvovirus B19, influenza, CMV and Epstein-Barr virus appeared linked to several top co-occurrence clusters. The classifier was reported to diagnose cytomegalovirus status with high specificity and sensitivity in both the original and validation cohorts. In vitro tests confirmed that a few of the cytomegalovirus-associated TCR beta chains recognize cytomegalovirus antigens. Because HLA typing was unavailable for some donors at each locus, only the typed subset was used in association tests.

With regard to this clone: Its antigen target is currently unknown. No base quality values were provided; no much bigger clone lies one nucleotide off.

V gives up 2 bases and J gives up 4 bases, and the segment between their germline ends measures 21 bases. Including cysteine and phenylalanine, the CDR3 has 17 amino acids. The retained sequence is limited to the CDR3, 51 bases, with the frame set at the first base. CDR1 and CDR2 are drawn from the germline V gene: SGDLS, YYNGEE. The cohort was made up of under 800 healthy bone marrow donors. At the time of sampling, all cohort members were nominally healthy, though unrecorded immune exposures were likely present. The donor tested CMV seronegative and was one of the 352 seronegative cohort members. Each donor provided a peripheral blood sample, and peripheral blood mononuclear cells were used for TCR beta sequencing. The Qiagen DNeasy Blood Extraction Kit was used to extract genomic DNA from the blood cell samples. To prepare the library, the immunoSEQ multiplex PCR assay was applied. A mixture of 60 forward primers for TCR Vbeta segments and 13 reverse primers for TCR Jbeta segments was used in the multiplex PCR. The CDR3 region of rearranged TCR beta genes was amplified from genomic DNA with a multiplex PCR assay. Amplified TCR beta libraries were sequenced as 87-base-pair reads on the Illumina HiSeq System. The study's own analysis went as follows. In a later analysis, some 80 million unique TCR beta chains were counted across the approximately 620 repertoires, and around 11 million of these chains were shared by at least two donors. Raw reads were error-corrected and collapsed into unique sequences with a nearest-neighbor algorithm that merged closely related sequences to remove PCR and sequencing errors. Alignment of CDR3 sequences to IMGT reference sequences was used to assign V, D and J gene segments. For a sequence to be retained, at least a six-nucleotide match to both a V gene segment and a J gene segment was required. A rearrangement counted as productive if the CDR3 had no stop codons and remained in frame with V and J, and every other rearrangement counted as non-productive. CDR3 was defined according to IMGT convention as the region running from the second conserved V-encoded cysteine to the conserved J-encoded phenylalanine. The earlier analysis of fewer than 750 of the donors excluded sequences that lacked an unambiguous match to a single V gene segment. In an earlier analysis of 587 of the donors, V segments were called functional above 56.7% productive rearrangements and were called segregating when the between-donor standard deviation exceeded 5%. To diagnose cytomegalovirus status from the catalog of TCR beta chain sequences, a statistical classification framework was built. V and J gene assignment, in a later analysis, came from comparing TCR nucleotide sequences with IMGT/GENE-DB human TR gene sequences. A later analysis assigned CDR3 sequences and most-parsimonious VDJ recombination scenarios with the TCRdist pipeline. A later analysis defined each TCR beta chain by its CDR3 amino acid sequence plus V-gene family, and excluded reads lacking a unique V-gene family. A later analysis removed several hundred highly shared, low-generation-probability nucleotide sequences to deal with suspected cross-contamination and a sequencing artifact. A later analysis calculated a clonal expansion index for each public chain from normalized within-repertoire ranks of inferred template counts. In a later analysis, generation probabilities were computed using a VDJ recombination model fitted to out-of-frame rearrangements, and the results were checked against IGoR. Hypergeometric tests were used in a later analysis to score TCR-TCR, TCR-HLA and TCR-CMV co-occurrence, with a repertoire-size bias correction applied to the TCR pairs. In a later analysis, false discovery rates were estimated by permuting HLA or CMV assignments 20 times. In a later analysis, co-occurring TCRs were grouped with DBSCAN, and TCRdist sequence similarity was added when clustering was performed within HLA-allele-positive subsets. Repertoires with fewer than 30,000 or more than 120,000 public chains, plus five repertoires with anomalous nucleotide sharing, were excluded from co-occurrence clustering. TCRdb obtained this table from immuneACCESS and retained in-frame rearrangements with V and J assigned. These tables miss some clones; where compared with another copy, unresolved V genes account for less than half of the shortfall, and the remainder is unexplained. Clonal size and the V and J genes are those of that table, whereas D and trimming came from the DNA. The sample has about 170,000 clones on record, around 85% of them singletons. The top ten clones comprise 1% of the sample.

This clonotype was obtained from a boy aged 2-15 years in good health and CMV-seronegative. The sequencing sample was made of PBMCs. This sequence uses TRBV9 and TRBJ2-5, with a weak D call of TRBD2 (6 bases match). The CDR3 loop reads CASSVGNGLSHGETQYF. The nucleotides are TGTGCCAGCAGCGTTGGGAACGGACTATCCCACGGAGAGACCCAGTACTTC.